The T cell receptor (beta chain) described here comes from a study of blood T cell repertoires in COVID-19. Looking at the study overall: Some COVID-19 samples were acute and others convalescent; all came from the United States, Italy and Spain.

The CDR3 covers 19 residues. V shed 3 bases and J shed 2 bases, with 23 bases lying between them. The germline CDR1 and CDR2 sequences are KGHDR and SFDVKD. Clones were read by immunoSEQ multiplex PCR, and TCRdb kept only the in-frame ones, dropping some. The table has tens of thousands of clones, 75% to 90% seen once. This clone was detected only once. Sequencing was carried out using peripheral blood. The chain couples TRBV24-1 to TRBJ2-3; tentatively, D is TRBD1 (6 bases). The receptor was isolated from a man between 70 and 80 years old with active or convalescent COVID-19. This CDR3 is CATSDPGHTPLATTDTQYF. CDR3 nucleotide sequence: TGTGCCACCAGTGATCCGGGACACACACCACTTGCCACCACAGATACGCAGTATTTT.